These T cell receptor beta chains were read from a single sample in a study of T-cell memory formation after mild COVID-19. TCRdb redid the calling of the 5' RACE reads with MiXCR, one entry per CDR3 protein. Among fewer than 500,000 distinct CDR3 sequences listed, around a quarter were seen once. The sequenced sample was PBMCs or a T cell subset sorted from them (not recorded which). All receptors come from an adult woman who had mild COVID-19 (a few samples of this study predate the infection). Cell type and time point are not known. The CDR3 runs from the conserved cysteine through the conserved F or W. A D gene is named only where the DNA matches it firmly. Size values are once, few and many counts, or a class for expanded clones, and some rows have none.

j_call,v_call,clone_size,d_call,cdr3_aa,cdr3_nt
TRBJ2-1,TRBV5-1,few,-,CASSSWGSPGGEQFF,TGCGCCAGCAGCTCGTGGGGCTCACCAGGGGGGGAGCAGTTCTTC
TRBJ2-1,TRBV7-9,few,TRBD2,CASSFVGRENEQFF,TGTGCCAGCAGCTTCGTCGGGAGGGAAAATGAGCAGTTCTTC
TRBJ2-5,TRBV7-9,few,TRBD2,CASSFGAGVGETQYF,TGTGCCAGCAGCTTCGGAGCGGGAGTCGGAGAGACCCAGTACTTC
TRBJ2-2,TRBV20-1,-,TRBD2,CSASPTSAMSGELFF,TGCAGTGCTAGCCCAACTAGCGCGATGTCCGGGGAGCTGTTTTTT
TRBJ1-6,TRBV20-1,few,-,CAGVMNNSPLHF,TGCGCGGGCGTGATGAATAATTCACCCCTCCACTTT
TRBJ2-3,TRBV24-1,-,-,CATSDSGHYTQYF,TGTGCCACCAGTGATTCGGGACACTATACGCAGTATTTT
TRBJ2-5,TRBV9,-,TRBD1,CASSVGDRSQETQYF,TGTGCCAGCAGCGTGGGGGACAGATCCCAAGAGACCCAGTACTTC
TRBJ2-1,TRBV11-1,few,-,CASSKAGANEQFF,TGTGCCAGCAGTAAAGCAGGGGCCAATGAGCAGTTCTTC
TRBJ2-4,TRBV11-2,-,TRBD2,CASSPTGGARGNIQYF,TGTGCCAGCAGCCCGACGGGGGGGGCACGGGGAAACATTCAGTACTTC
TRBJ2-1,TRBV2,few,TRBD2,CASSELAAQDEQFF,TGTGCCAGCAGTGAACTAGCGGCCCAGGATGAGCAGTTCTTC
TRBJ2-1,TRBV5-1,few,-,CASSLVRRERASYNEQFF,TGCGCCAGCAGCTTGGTAAGAAGGGAAAGGGCAAGTTACAATGAGCAGTTCTTC
TRBJ1-1,TRBV5-4,few,-,CASSYVRGMNTEAFF,TGTGCCAGCAGCTATGTCAGGGGCATGAACACTGAAGCTTTCTTT
TRBJ2-7,TRBV30,-,-,CAWSRGAAYEQYF,TGTGCCTGGAGTCGGGGGGCCGCCTACGAGCAGTACTTC
TRBJ1-1,TRBV20-1,few,TRBD1,CSSSPGQGNTEAFF,TGCAGTTCCTCACCGGGACAGGGGAACACTGAAGCTTTCTTT
TRBJ2-3,TRBV5-1,few,TRBD2,CASSLRAGLAGGADTQYF,TGCGCCAGCAGCTTGAGGGCCGGACTAGCGGGAGGCGCAGATACGCAGTATTTT
TRBJ2-2,TRBV27,few,TRBD1,CASSVDRAVDGELFF,TGTGCCAGCAGTGTCGACAGGGCTGTCGACGGGGAGCTGTTTTTT
TRBJ2-1,TRBV11-2,-,TRBD2,CASQPSGGIYNEQFF,TGTGCCAGCCAACCTAGCGGGGGGATATACAATGAGCAGTTCTTC
TRBJ2-7,TRBV7-9,-,-,CASSFTRVGSYEQYF,TGTGCCAGCAGCTTTACCAGGGTGGGCTCCTACGAGCAGTACTTC
TRBJ2-6,TRBV11-3,-,-,CASSLGFRGRLSSGANVLTF,TGTGCCAGCAGCCTAGGGTTCAGGGGTCGTCTCAGCTCTGGGGCCAACGTCCTGACTTTC
TRBJ1-5,TRBV6-5,few,-,CASSYGQGVVAQHF,TGTGCCAGCAGTTACGGACAAGGTGTTGTGGCCCAGCATTTT
TRBJ2-1,TRBV5-5,-,-,CASSHLSLAAGNEQFF,TGTGCCAGCAGCCACCTGTCACTAGCCGCGGGCAATGAGCAGTTCTTC
TRBJ2-1,TRBV4-2,many,-,CASSVSGSGGNEQFF,TGTGCCAGCAGCGTTAGCGGGTCAGGGGGCAATGAGCAGTTCTTC
TRBJ1-2,TRBV6-5,-,TRBD1,CASGQRQGVHGYTF,TGTGCCAGCGGACAGAGACAGGGAGTGCATGGCTACACCTTC
TRBJ1-6,TRBV9,-,TRBD1,CASSAGDRGFRALHF,TGTGCCAGCAGCGCCGGGGACAGGGGTTTTCGGGCCCTCCACTTT
TRBJ2-1,TRBV7-6,-,TRBD2,CASSPEPGLAGEEQFF,TGTGCCAGCAGCCCCGAACCGGGACTAGCGGGAGAAGAGCAGTTCTTC
TRBJ2-5,TRBV29-1,-,-,CSVDHGQVGETQYF,TGCAGCGTTGATCATGGTCAGGTGGGGGAGACCCAGTACTTC
TRBJ2-7,TRBV13,-,-,CASSSYSYHEQYF,TGTGCCAGCAGCTCATACAGTTATCACGAGCAGTACTTC
TRBJ2-1,TRBV6-2/TRBV6-3,-,TRBD2,CASSPGLAGPPEHHNEQFF,TGTGCCAGCAGCCCGGGACTAGCGGGACCACCCGAGCACCACAATGAGCAGTTCTTC
TRBJ1-1,TRBV7-6,few,-,CASSRDTGATEAFF,TGTGCCAGCAGCCGGGATACTGGTGCCACTGAAGCTTTCTTT
TRBJ1-6,TRBV6-6,few,TRBD1,CASQTGQAYNSPLHF,TGTGCCAGCCAGACAGGACAGGCCTATAATTCACCCCTCCACTTT
TRBJ2-2,TRBV2,-,-,CASTQGRALGGELFF,TGTGCCAGCACCCAAGGACGGGCCCTGGGCGGGGAGCTGTTTTTT
TRBJ2-1,TRBV3-1,-,-,CASSQETAFRAQFF,TGTGCCAGCAGCCAAGAGACCGCATTTCGAGCGCAGTTCTTC
TRBJ1-2,TRBV20-1,-,-,CSARAISDYGYTF,TGCAGTGCTAGAGCTATCTCGGACTATGGCTACACCTTC
TRBJ2-5,TRBV19,few,TRBD1,CASTGQGEETQYF,TGTGCCAGCACCGGACAGGGCGAGGAGACCCAGTACTTC
TRBJ1-5,TRBV5-5,few,-,CASSLGLFRSLNQPQHF,TGTGCCAGCAGCTTGGGCTTGTTCAGGAGCCTCAATCAGCCCCAGCATTTT
TRBJ2-1,TRBV27,-,-,CASGTAVNNEQFF,TGTGCCAGCGGGACGGCAGTGAACAATGAGCAGTTCTTC
TRBJ2-1,TRBV20-1,-,-,CSARPPPGSYNEQFF,TGCAGTGCTAGGCCCCCCCCGGGAAGCTACAATGAGCAGTTCTTC
TRBJ2-5,TRBV7-7,-,-,CASSLSPGEAIETQYF,TGTGCCAGCAGCCTGTCACCCGGAGAAGCGATCGAGACCCAGTACTTC
TRBJ2-1,TRBV9,-,-,CASSVASYLGEQFF,TGTGCCAGCAGCGTAGCCTCCTACTTAGGTGAGCAGTTCTTC
TRBJ2-1,TRBV29-1,-,-,CSVEDPRGSYNEQFF,TGCAGCGTTGAAGATCCGAGGGGCAGCTACAATGAGCAGTTCTTC
TRBJ2-5,TRBV7-7,-,TRBD1,CASSFTGERETQYF,TGTGCTAGCAGCTTCACAGGGGAGAGAGAGACCCAGTACTTC
TRBJ1-3,TRBV14,few,-,CASSQSFVGKTSGNTIYF,TGTGCCAGCAGCCAATCTTTCGTCGGGAAAACTTCTGGAAACACCATATATTTT
TRBJ2-3,TRBV7-8,-,TRBD2,CASSFLLAGGHFGSDTQYF,TGTGCCAGCAGCTTTTTACTAGCGGGAGGGCATTTTGGGTCAGATACGCAGTATTTT
TRBJ2-3,TRBV10-2,-,-,CASSDRGAFDTQYF,TGCGCCAGCAGTGATCGCGGGGCGTTTGATACGCAGTATTTT
TRBJ2-3,TRBV5-1,few,TRBD1,CASSGTGDADTQYF,TGCGCCAGCAGTGGGACAGGGGATGCAGATACGCAGTATTTT
TRBJ2-7,TRBV20-1,few,-,CSGEDLPYEQYF,TGCAGTGGTGAGGACTTACCCTACGAGCAGTACTTC
TRBJ2-7,TRBV20-1,-,TRBD2,CSAGGTPPAEQYF,TGCAGTGCGGGAGGGACTCCCCCCGCCGAGCAGTACTTC
TRBJ1-1,TRBV4-1,-,-,CASSQGVQGRAFF,TGCGCCAGCAGCCAGGGGGTACAGGGTCGGGCTTTCTTT
TRBJ2-5,TRBV9,-,-,CASSVVASSRAPETQYF,TGTGCCAGCAGCGTAGTAGCGAGTAGTAGGGCCCCGGAGACCCAGTACTTC